This paragraph covers one T cell receptor beta chain sequence. The antigen remains undetermined. The source of the sample is a study of chemoradiotherapy in HPV16-positive cancers. Study overall: Candidate HPV-specific T-cell clones and common TCR motifs came from functional assays in a couple of HPV16-positive patients. Findings of the study overall: The functional HPV-specific definition rests on just a couple of HPV16-positive patients.

The CDR3 contains 13 residues. Germline-derived CDR1 and CDR2 are SGHTA and FQGNSA. The V end lost 4 bases, the J end lost 7 bases, and 11 bases lay between the germline ends. Over chemoradiotherapy, repertoires were sampled more than once. The table came from immunoSEQ multiplex PCR; TCRdb's copy has only in-frame clones and leaves some out. The table lists 7,000 to 8,500 clones, around nine tenths of them singletons. This TCR derives from a human donor with HPV-associated anogenital cancer. The sample consisted of tumor tissue, taken from a patient who underwent chemoradiotherapy. This sequence joins TRBV7-2 and TRBJ1-5; D call uncertain. The CDR3: CASSSDMEQPQHF. The DNA of the CDR3 is TGTGCCAGCAGCTCAGATATGGAACAGCCCCAGCATTTT.